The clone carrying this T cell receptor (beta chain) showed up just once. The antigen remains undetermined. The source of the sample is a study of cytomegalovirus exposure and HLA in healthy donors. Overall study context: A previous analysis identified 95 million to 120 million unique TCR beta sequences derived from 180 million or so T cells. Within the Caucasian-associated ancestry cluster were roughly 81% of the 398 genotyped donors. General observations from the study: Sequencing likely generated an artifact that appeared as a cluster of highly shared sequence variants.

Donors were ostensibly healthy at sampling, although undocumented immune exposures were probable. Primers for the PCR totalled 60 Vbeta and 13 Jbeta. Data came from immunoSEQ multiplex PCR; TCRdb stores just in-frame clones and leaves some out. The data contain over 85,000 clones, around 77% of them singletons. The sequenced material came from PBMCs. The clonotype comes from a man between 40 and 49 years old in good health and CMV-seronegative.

As DNA, the CDR3 is TGCGCCAGCAGTGATGGACTAGCGGGGGGGGATACGCAGTATTTT. It codes for CASSDGLAGGDTQYF. The V gene is TRBV10-1, the J gene TRBJ2-3, with 15 bases lining up with TRBD2. In germline, CDR1 is WNHNN, CDR2 SYGVQD (reference sequence). CDR3 length: 15 residues. V dropped 3 bases and J dropped 6; count of bases not matched to a gene: 1.